The clone carrying this T cell receptor (beta chain) was observed at least ten times. Its antigen is undetermined. The data belong to a study of CD8 T cells in ankylosing spondylitis. Notes on the study in general: Reportedly, disease-linked clones are significantly enriched in ankylosing spondylitis patients' matched synovial fluid.

Making use of molecular barcodes, quantitative 5'-RACE generated TCR beta libraries. TCRdb recomputed calls from the 5' RACE reads with MiXCR, one row per CDR3 protein. This sample has 200,000 to 300,000 distinct CDR3 sequences, with approximately 10% found just once. This receptor was identified in a male donor with ankylosing spondylitis or in good health (not recorded which). The sequenced material came from blood, either unsorted or a sorted T cell fraction (not recorded which).

The DNA of the CDR3 is TGTGCCAGCAGCTTAAGGGGCGTGGAAGCGGACACTGAAGCTTTCTTT. Its protein product is CASSLRGVEADTEAFF. The chain has TRBV11-2 and TRBJ1-1, with a weak D call TRBD1 (5 bases). The germline V and J ends were trimmed by 2 bases and 3 bases, with 16 bases remaining between them. This CDR3 has 16 residues. CDR1 is SGHAT and CDR2 is FQNNGV in the germline V gene.